The 9 T cell receptor beta chains in this list originate from one sample, sequenced in a study of breast tumors, draining lymph nodes, adjacent tissues. TCRdb fed the multiplex PCR reads into MiXCR, producing one record per CDR3 protein. The table lists 100,000 or so distinct CDR3 sequences, 21% of them singletons. The lymph nodes were axillary draining lymph nodes from breast cancer patients. Sequencing was performed on axillary lymph node tissue. The receptors originated from a female donor with breast cancer. Some clones in this sample may be carry-over from other donors' samples.

This clonotype was detected many times. V and J are TRBV7-9 and TRBJ2-5; 8 bases fit TRBD2. V dropped 1 base and J dropped 5; count of bases not matched to a gene: 9. CDR1 is SEHNR, CDR2 FQNEAQ, per germline (reference sequence). This CDR3 region has 16 residues. The CDR3 sequence is CASSLVSERGRETQYF. CDR3 in DNA: TGTGCCAGCAGCTTAGTATCCGAGCGGGGGAGGGAGACCCAGTACTTC.

This clonotype was picked up many times. The chain employs TRBV7-3 and TRBJ2-1; 8 positions match TRBD2. Germline V gene sequence: CDR1 SGHTA, CDR2 FQGTGA. This CDR3 is built from 15 residues. V gave up 1 base and J gave up 4 bases; unmatched junction bases: 3. The CDR3 sequence is CASSLMTGGYNEQFF. The CDR3 DNA is TGTGCCAGCAGCTTAATGACGGGAGGGTACAATGAGCAGTTCTTC.

This clonotype came up many times. J is TRBJ2-7 and V is TRBV20-1; D may be TRBD1 (5 bases). Germline assignment: CDR1 DFQATT and CDR2 SNEGSKA (reference sequence). V lost 8 bases to trimming and J lost 3 bases, with 23 bases between them. The CDR3 is 15 residues long. CDR3 amino acids: CSSSLGPGLVYEQYF. The CDR3 DNA reads TGCAGTTCCTCATTGGGCCCAGGGTTAGTCTACGAGCAGTACTTC.

This clonotype was seen at least ten times. The chain carries TRBV5-6 and TRBJ2-3, with 7 bases aligning to TRBD2. The CDR3 totals 16 residues. Germline values: CDR1 SGHDT, CDR2 YYEEEE. Germline trimming cut 1 base from V and 1 base from J; bases unmatched to any gene: 6. As DNA, the CDR3 is TGTGCCAGCAGCTTGCTTAGCGGGTGGGGCACAGATACGCAGTATTTT. This translates into CASSLLSGWGTDTQYF. Using reference TRBV5-6 and TRBJ2-3 for the parts outside the CDR3, the full variable domain is DAGVTQSPTHLIKTRGQQVTLRCSPKSGHDTVSWYQQALGQGPQFIFQYYEEEERQRGNFPDRFSGHQFPNYSSELNVNALLLGDSALYLCASSLLSGWGTDTQYFGPGTRLTVL.

This clonotype has a count of ten or more. This chain links TRBV11-2 with TRBJ1-2; the match to TRBD1 covers 7 bases. The CDR3 consists of 15 residues. Germline CDR1 SGHAT, CDR2 FQNNGV. J gave up 2 bases and V 6 bases, and 9 bases lay outside the gene matches. The CDR3 DNA reads as TGTGCCAGCAGGTCCCCGGGACAGCCAAACTATGGCTACACCTTC. Translated, it gives CASRSPGQPNYGYTF.

In its sample, this clonotype was seen many times. The rearrangement uses TRBV19 and TRBJ1-5; weak D call: TRBD1 (6 bases). The CDR3 sequence is 13 residues long. Trimming took off 6 bases at V and 4 bases at J, with 10 bases between the two ends. Germline CDR1 and CDR2: LNHDA and SQIVND (reference sequence). The CDR3 DNA sequence: TGTGCCAGTAGGCCCGACAGGAATCAGCCCCAGCATTTT. Protein: CASRPDRNQPQHF. Complete variable domain (other parts from reference TRBV19 and TRBJ1-5): DGGITQSPKYLFRKEGQNVTLSCEQNLNHDAMYWYRQDPGQGLRLIYYSQIVNDFQKGDIAEGYSVSREKKESFPLTVTSAQKNPTAFYLCASRPDRNQPQHFGDGTRLSIL.

This clonotype has a handful of counts. This chain joins TRBV28 and TRBJ1-2; 8 nucleotides agree with TRBD1. From germline, CDR1 is MDHEN and CDR2 SYDVKM. The CDR3 is 17 amino acids. The trim removed 4 bases at V and 1 base at J, leaving 11 bases unmatched. The DNA for the CDR3 is TGTGCCAGCAGTTCAAATCCAGGGGGCGTGGGTAACTATGGCTACACCTTC. Protein product: CASSSNPGGVGNYGYTF.

This clonotype has a handful of counts. This chain links TRBV28 with TRBJ2-7; 7 bases match TRBD1. From germline, CDR1 is MDHEN and CDR2 SYDVKM. This CDR3 spans 15 amino acids. V gave up 7 bases and J gave up 2 bases; unmatched junction bases: 11. The CDR3 reads CASTPDRVKPYEQYF. In DNA, the CDR3 is TGTGCCAGCACTCCCGACAGGGTTAAACCCTACGAGCAGTACTTC.

In this sample, this clonotype turned up many times. The chain uses TRBV6-1 and TRBJ2-7; D assignment may be TRBD1 or TRBD2 (5 bases each). The CDR3 loop spans 14 amino acids. Deletions cut 4 bases from V and 7 bases from J, with 17 bases between. Per the germline V gene, CDR1 is MNHNS and CDR2 is SASEGT. The CDR3 bases are TGTGCCAGCAGTGCGAGCGAGGGGCGTTCGGAGCAGTACTTC. Protein: CASSASEGRSEQYF.